The table lists the clone carrying this T cell receptor (beta chain) with a count of one. Antigen: not known. In germline, CDR1 is MNHEY, CDR2 SMNVEV (reference sequence). With 0 bases removed from V and 4 bases from J, the gap between germline ends came to 10 bases. The CDR3 is 15 amino acids. The data were obtained in a study of graft-versus-host responses after intestinal transplantation. TCRdb keeps only in-frame clones here, not all; method: immunoSEQ multiplex PCR. This table has 90,000 to 130,000 clones, around 92% appearing once. This sample comprised unstimulated CD8+ T cells sorted from spleen or lymph node cells, obtained before transplant. The V call is TRBV27, the J call TRBJ2-1, with D possibly being TRBD1 or TRBD2 (5 bases each). This receptor was obtained from a human donor who was the organ donor for an intestinal transplant. CDR3 coding DNA: TGTGCCAGCAGTTTATCCGGGACCCCGTACAATGAGCAGTTCTTC. Translating gives CASSLSGTPYNEQFF.